This T cell receptor beta chain was identified during a study of blood T cells in healthy people across ages. Overall study context: Per every two T cells, about one barcoded beta molecule was captured by template switching. Study-wide results and limits: Per million T cells, the diversity of TCR beta decreased roughly linearly as age advanced. Considered underestimates were the diversity estimates obtained from one million T cells.

This clonotype appeared a single time. The target antigen is unknown. A J-beta primer mix and a sample-barcoded 5' primer were used in a second PCR of about 6 to 12 cycles. A template-switch adaptor that had 12 random nucleotides put a tag on each cDNA molecule. Each CDR3 protein is one row after TCRdb ran MiXCR on the 5' RACE reads. The table shows some 800,000 distinct CDR3 sequences, with approximately 44% occurring only once. The CDR3 consists of 16 residues. Germline CDR1 reads SGHTA; CDR2 reads FQGNSA. Losses at the gene ends were 4 bases for V and 8 bases for J; bases not matched to a gene: 11. Sequenced sample: blood. The rearrangement joins TRBV7-2 to TRBJ1-4, with 9 bases aligning to TRBD1. The clonotype was recovered from a man aged 55-75 years in good health. CDR3 residues: CASSYPEQGALEKLFF. The CDR3 bases are TGTGCCAGCAGCTACCCGGAACAGGGGGCGCTGGAAAAACTGTTTTTT.